Listed here is a single T cell receptor beta chain. What it binds is unknown. This entry belongs to a study of cytomegalovirus exposure and HLA in healthy donors. Study-level information: In a later analysis, the 120 or so validation repertoires were reported to have used the same platform as the roughly 700 first-cohort repertoires. Study observations and caveats: The finding came from a later analysis; first-cohort TCR clusters tended to co-occur in the roughly 110 validation repertoires. The investigators catalogued 150 or so TCR beta chains as cytomegalovirus-associated.

Sequencing used immunoSEQ multiplex PCR; TCRdb keeps in-frame clones, though not all of them. The sample lists roughly 260,000 clones, around 90% seen once, with under 0.45% in the top ten. This CDR3 contains 15 residues. The V gene's germline CDR1 is MNHNS and CDR2 SASEGT. The V gene end was trimmed by 7 bases and the J gene end by 7 bases; junction bases not matched to a gene: 10. Sequenced sample: PBMCs. This TCR derives from a woman between 18 and 30 years old in good health and CMV-seronegative. The chain carries TRBV6-1 and TRBJ2-2; 9 nucleotides match TRBD2. DNA of the CDR3: TGTGCCAGCATCCCGCGGGGGGGCCGCGACGGGGAGCTGTTTTTT. It yields the protein CASIPRGGRDGELFF.